Listed below are T cell receptor beta chains from one sample, sequenced in a study of CXCR3-negative and CXCR3-positive naive CD8 T cells. TCRdb reworked the 5' RACE reads into one entry per CDR3 protein, no DNA. Here the sample table reports approximately 6,700 distinct CDR3 sequences. Sequencing input: naive CXCR3- CD8+ T cells from blood. These receptor sequences come from a human donor in good health. Some clones in this sample may be carry-over from other donors' samples. CDR3s include the opening cysteine and the closing phenylalanine or tryptophan. Fields, in order: V gene, J gene, clone size, CDR3 protein. Clone size appears in some rows only: once, few, many, or a class for an expanded clone.

V gene: TRBV7-9
J gene: TRBJ2-4
clone size: NA
CDR3 protein: CASSPPGQGQNIQYF

V gene: TRBV11-2
J gene: TRBJ1-3
clone size: medium-sized
CDR3 protein: CASSSTGIERNTIYF

V gene: TRBV29-1
J gene: TRBJ2-1
clone size: NA
CDR3 protein: CSVDSSGSDEQFF

V gene: TRBV7-9
J gene: TRBJ1-3
clone size: medium-sized
CDR3 protein: CASSPAVASGNTIYF

V gene: TRBV19
J gene: TRBJ1-1
clone size: NA
CDR3 protein: CASSTGGMNTEAFF

V gene: TRBV20-1
J gene: TRBJ2-1
clone size: medium-sized
CDR3 protein: CSGSNVNEQFF

V gene: TRBV29-1
J gene: TRBJ2-6
clone size: NA
CDR3 protein: CSVWGEVSGANVLTF

V gene: TRBV12-3/TRBV12-4
J gene: TRBJ1-2
clone size: medium-sized
CDR3 protein: CASSSIRQTYGYTF

V gene: TRBV20-1
J gene: TRBJ2-1
clone size: NA
CDR3 protein: CSASYAGLKNEQFF

V gene: TRBV9
J gene: TRBJ2-3
clone size: medium-sized
CDR3 protein: CASSVGDTDTQYF

V gene: TRBV12-3/TRBV12-4
J gene: TRBJ2-3
clone size: medium-sized
CDR3 protein: CASSPGPSSDTQYF

V gene: TRBV15
J gene: TRBJ2-1
clone size: NA
CDR3 protein: CATSTDSGVPYEQFF

V gene: TRBV4-1
J gene: TRBJ2-1
clone size: NA
CDR3 protein: CASSQLWGTDYNEQFF

V gene: TRBV9
J gene: TRBJ1-2
clone size: medium-sized
CDR3 protein: CASSVVGVGGYTF

V gene: TRBV7-3
J gene: TRBJ2-1
clone size: medium-sized
CDR3 protein: CASSLTLAGVANEQFF

V gene: TRBV6-5
J gene: TRBJ2-1
clone size: NA
CDR3 protein: CASSYSKGSDEQFF

V gene: TRBV7-8
J gene: TRBJ2-1
clone size: medium-sized
CDR3 protein: CASSLAGAGGRDEQFF

V gene: TRBV27
J gene: TRBJ2-7
clone size: medium-sized
CDR3 protein: CASSPSSGRAIHEQYF

V gene: TRBV29-1
J gene: TRBJ1-2
clone size: medium-sized
CDR3 protein: CSPTTDFNYGYTF

V gene: TRBV28
J gene: TRBJ2-1
clone size: medium-sized
CDR3 protein: CASSTFSWEEQFF

V gene: TRBV6-6
J gene: TRBJ1-1
clone size: NA
CDR3 protein: CASSYDTGTEAFF

V gene: TRBV6-5
J gene: TRBJ1-6
clone size: NA
CDR3 protein: CASSYSTWESSYNSPLHF

V gene: TRBV7-2
J gene: TRBJ2-1
clone size: NA
CDR3 protein: CASSPPGLAVRRDEHFF

V gene: TRBV5-1
J gene: TRBJ2-3
clone size: NA
CDR3 protein: CASSTGTSRYTDTQYF

V gene: TRBV7-2
J gene: TRBJ2-3
clone size: medium-sized
CDR3 protein: CASSHPGQGPTDTQYF

V gene: TRBV4-3
J gene: TRBJ1-1
clone size: medium-sized
CDR3 protein: CASKQGGHTEAFF

V gene: TRBV2
J gene: TRBJ2-5
clone size: medium-sized
CDR3 protein: CASSDRDRREETQYF

V gene: TRBV7-8
J gene: TRBJ2-3
clone size: medium-sized
CDR3 protein: CASSSYSTDTQYF

V gene: TRBV20-1
J gene: TRBJ1-1
clone size: medium-sized
CDR3 protein: CSGGIGTEAFF

V gene: TRBV7-2
J gene: TRBJ2-1
clone size: NA
CDR3 protein: CASSFDRGNEQFF

V gene: TRBV4-1
J gene: TRBJ2-1
clone size: medium-sized
CDR3 protein: CASSQYNEQFF

V gene: TRBV29-1
J gene: TRBJ2-2
clone size: medium-sized
CDR3 protein: CSVEARIANTGELFF

V gene: TRBV29-1
J gene: TRBJ2-7
clone size: NA
CDR3 protein: CSVGTGSWPYEQYF

V gene: TRBV5-1
J gene: TRBJ2-7
clone size: medium-sized
CDR3 protein: CASRPFQDSTSYEQYF

V gene: TRBV21-1
J gene: TRBJ2-3
clone size: medium-sized
CDR3 protein: CASSKSGLPTDTQYF

V gene: TRBV7-6
J gene: TRBJ2-7
clone size: medium-sized
CDR3 protein: CASSSTQREQYF

V gene: TRBV19
J gene: TRBJ1-1
clone size: medium-sized
CDR3 protein: CASSEYGGETEAFF

V gene: TRBV29-1
J gene: TRBJ2-1
clone size: NA
CDR3 protein: CSVEFPAGHSYNEQFF

V gene: TRBV7-6
J gene: TRBJ2-7
clone size: medium-sized
CDR3 protein: CASSLEASGSYEQYF

V gene: TRBV4-1
J gene: TRBJ2-5
clone size: NA
CDR3 protein: CASSRLLAGPQETQYF